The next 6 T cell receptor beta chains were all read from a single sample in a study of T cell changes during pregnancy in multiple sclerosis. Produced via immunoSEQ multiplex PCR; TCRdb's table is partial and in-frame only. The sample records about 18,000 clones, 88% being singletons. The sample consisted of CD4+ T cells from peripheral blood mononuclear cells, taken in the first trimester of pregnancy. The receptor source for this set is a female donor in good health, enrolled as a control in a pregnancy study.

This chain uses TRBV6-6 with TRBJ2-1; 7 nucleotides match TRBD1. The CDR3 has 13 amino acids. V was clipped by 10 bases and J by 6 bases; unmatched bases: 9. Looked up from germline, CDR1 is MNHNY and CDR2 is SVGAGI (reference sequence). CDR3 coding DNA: TGTGCCATCTCCGGGACAGCCCTCAATGAGCAGTTCTTC. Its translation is CAISGTALNEQFF.

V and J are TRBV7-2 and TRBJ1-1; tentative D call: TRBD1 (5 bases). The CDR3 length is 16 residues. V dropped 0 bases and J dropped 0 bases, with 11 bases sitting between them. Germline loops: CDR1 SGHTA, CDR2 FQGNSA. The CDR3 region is CASSLASGVVNTEAFF. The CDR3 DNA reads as TGTGCCAGCAGCTTAGCGTCGGGGGTTGTGAACACTGAAGCTTTCTTT.

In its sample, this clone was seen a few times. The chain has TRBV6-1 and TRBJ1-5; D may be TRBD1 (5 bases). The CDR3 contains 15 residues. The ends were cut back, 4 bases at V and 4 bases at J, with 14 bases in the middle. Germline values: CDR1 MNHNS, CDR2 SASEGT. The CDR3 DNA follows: TGTGCCAGCAGTGGGGCAGGGTTGGGGAATCAGCCCCAGCATTTT. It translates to CASSGAGLGNQPQHF.

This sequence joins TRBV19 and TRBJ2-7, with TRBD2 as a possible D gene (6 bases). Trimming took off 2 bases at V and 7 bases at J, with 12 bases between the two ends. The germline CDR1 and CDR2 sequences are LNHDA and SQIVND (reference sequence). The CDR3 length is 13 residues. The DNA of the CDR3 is TGTGCCAGTAGTATACGGAGGGACGGAGAGCAGTACTTC. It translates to CASSIRRDGEQYF.

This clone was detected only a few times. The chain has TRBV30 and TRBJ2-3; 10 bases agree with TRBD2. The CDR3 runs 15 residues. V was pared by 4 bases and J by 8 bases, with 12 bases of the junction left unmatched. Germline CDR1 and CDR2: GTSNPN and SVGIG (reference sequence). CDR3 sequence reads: CAWKVASGGPGTQYF. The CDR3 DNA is TGTGCCTGGAAGGTAGCTAGCGGGGGCCCAGGTACGCAGTATTTT.

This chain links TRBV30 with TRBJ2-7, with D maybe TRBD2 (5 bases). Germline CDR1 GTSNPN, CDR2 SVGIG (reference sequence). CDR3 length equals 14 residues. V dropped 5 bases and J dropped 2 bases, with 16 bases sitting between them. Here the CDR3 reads CAWVRRGLAYEQYF. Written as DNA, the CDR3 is TGTGCCTGGGTCCGCCGGGGTCTAGCCTACGAGCAGTACTTC.